This T cell receptor beta chain originates from a study of blood T cells in healthy people across ages. Study-level points and caveats: Donors of long life had a larger count of naive CD4+ cells and greater diversity than aged donors. Estimated diversity that came from one million T cells was considered an underestimate. The percentage of naive T cells correlated strongly with TCR beta diversity.

The CDR3 contains 15 residues. V lost 1 base, J lost 5 bases, and 5 bases stayed unmatched. Germline V gives CDR1 MGHRA, CDR2 YSYEKL. The authors ran a second PCR of 7 to 11 cycles using a sample-barcoded 5' primer and a J-beta primer mix. MiXCR, applied by TCRdb to the 5' RACE reads, yields one record per CDR3 protein. Of over 600,000 distinct CDR3 sequences in the sample, around 20% were seen once. This clonotype was detected many times. Antigen specificity is unknown. Every donor provided 9.5 to 10 milliliters of peripheral blood. The source material was blood. The source is a man in his 70s in good health. This chain links TRBV4-1 with TRBJ2-5, with TRBD2 identical over 9 bases. The CDR3 coding sequence is TGCGCCAGCAGCCAAGTCACTAGCGGGTCCGAGACCCAGTACTTC. Translated: CASSQVTSGSETQYF.